This is a list of T cell receptor beta chains from one sample in a study of Ad26.COV2.S vaccination and SARS-CoV-2 variants. TCRdb's table, derived via immunoSEQ multiplex PCR, lists solely in-frame clones and lacks some. The sample shows hundreds of thousands of clones, 75% to 90% of them seen only once. The material was peripheral blood, obtained in a trial of Ad26.COV2.S vaccine versus placebo. The receptors were gathered from a person aged 18-60 years who received the Ad26.COV2.S COVID-19 vaccine or a placebo. Both conserved end residues are trimmed from each CDR3. The order of the fields is J gene, clone size, V gene, CDR3 protein. Size is omitted from some rows. Given values are once, few, many or a class for expanded clones.

TRBJ1-1 | . | TRBV7-2 | ASSLDRVWGSEAF
TRBJ2-7 | . | TRBV7-2 | ASSPLSVGSGGNEQY
TRBJ1-2 | once | TRBV3-1/TRBV3-2 | ASSQPRGLLYGYT
TRBJ2-3 | . | TRBV11-3 | ATRHPEGTDTQY
TRBJ2-5 | . | TRBV9 | ASSVAPLAGGPETQY
TRBJ2-7 | . | TRBV4-3 | ASSQIYAHYSYEQY
TRBJ2-6 | . | TRBV15 | ATSREIPGSGANVLT
TRBJ2-5 | . | TRBV20-1 | SAAPPETQY
TRBJ1-6 | . | TRBV2 | ASSDASYNSPLH
TRBJ2-2 | . | TRBV3-1/TRBV3-2 | ASVLAGADTGELF
TRBJ1-6 | . | TRBV14 | ASSQGTWDNSPLH
TRBJ1-4 | . | TRBV19 | ASTPGQGTNEKLF
TRBJ1-2 | . | TRBV5-1 | ASSTGGAGYGYT
TRBJ2-5 | . | TRBV24-1 | ATREGSPFEGTQY
TRBJ1-6 | . | TRBV6-2/TRBV6-3 | ASSYSGSSPLH
TRBJ1-1 | . | TRBV7-8 | ASSQDRGRAF
TRBJ2-5 | . | TRBV7-2 | ASSLGTWTQY
TRBJ2-2 | . | TRBV23-1 | ANRGANTGELF
TRBJ1-5 | . | TRBV12-3/TRBV12-4 | ASSLGQNQPQH
TRBJ1-1 | . | TRBV4-1 | ASSQNSGSPTAF
TRBJ1-5 | . | TRBV6-2/TRBV6-3 | ASSYEGQGAQPQH
TRBJ2-6 | . | TRBV19 | ATGRDPGANVLT
TRBJ1-6 | . | TRBV18 | ASSPRGQSLDSPLH
TRBJ2-1 | . | TRBV7-8 | ASSLAGLGLSHEQF
TRBJ2-6 | . | TRBV7-2 | ASSLVGSGANVLT
TRBJ1-6 | few | TRBV7-6 | ASSLAPRGPLH
TRBJ1-3 | . | TRBV5-3 | ARRNRSGNTIY
TRBJ1-2 | . | TRBV9 | ASSVESGFVNGYT
TRBJ2-1 | . | TRBV7-2 | ASSLISGYNEQF
TRBJ2-1 | . | TRBV4-3 | ASSQVHGADSYNEQF
TRBJ1-1 | . | TRBV4-1 | ASSQVWRGNTEAF
TRBJ2-1 | once | TRBV11-3 | ASSRSGGAYEQF
TRBJ1-2 | . | TRBV13 | ASSTWTGGVYGYT
TRBJ1-2 | . | TRBV5-6 | ASSLRAPVAWDYT
TRBJ1-4 | once | TRBV6-5 | ASRSNEKLF
TRBJ2-5 | . | TRBV5-1 | ASSLVGQGEQETQY
TRBJ2-7 | . | TRBV5-4 | ASSPGLAGALEQY
TRBJ1-4 | . | TRBV2 | ASSGPEQASNEKLF
TRBJ1-1 | . | TRBV12-3/TRBV12-4 | ASGGPWGTEAF
TRBJ2-3 | . | TRBV4-3 | ASSQDRFGPSLY
TRBJ2-1 | . | TRBV5-6 | ATQSGTLNQF
TRBJ1-5 | . | TRBV28 | ASSRDRGGNQPQH
TRBJ1-2 | . | TRBV3-1/TRBV3-2 | ASSLSGGLGYT
TRBJ1-2 | . | TRBV2 | ASFPHRGYGYT
TRBJ2-7 | . | TRBV21-1 | ASSPFEQGYEQY
TRBJ1-6 | . | TRBV6-6 | ASSPSAGGAINSPLH
TRBJ1-2 | . | TRBV19 | ASTRGDPRNPNYGYT
TRBJ1-5 | . | TRBV5-4 | ASSPQRLGRGSNQPQH